The clone carrying this T cell receptor beta chain was counted many times. Its antigen is unknown. These data are taken from a study of T cell repertoires in cytomegalovirus infection. Study-wide background: CMV infection plus the matching HLA type was flagged by public TCR beta signatures.

Trimming left V 1 base short and J 0 bases short, with 10 bases between. The CDR3 extends over 15 amino acids. In germline, CDR1 is MGHRA, CDR2 YSYEKL. Each CDR3 protein is one row after TCRdb ran MiXCR on the reads. The sample contains 350,000 to 550,000 distinct CDR3 sequences, roughly 31% of which appear only once. Points from the study as a whole: The cumulative frequency of public TCR beta families distinguished individuals who carried CMV together with the relevant HLA.

Source material: PBMCs. The chain is built from TRBV4-1 and TRBJ2-7; a possible D gene is TRBD2 (6 bases). The clonotype was recovered from a human donor in good health (CMV status not recorded). Some clones in this sample may be carry-over from other donors' samples. CDR3 nucleotides: TGCGCCAGCAGCCAAGTGGCTAGCGACTCCTACGAGCAGTACTTC. Translation gives CASSQVASDSYEQYF.